These 26 T cell receptor beta chains were sequenced from one sample in a study of somatic mutations in cytotoxic T cells in rheumatoid arthritis. The data were produced by immunoSEQ multiplex PCR, yet TCRdb's version contains in-frame clones alone and is incomplete. Of around 15,000 clones in the sample, approximately 70% were seen once. Sequencing was carried out using CD8+ T cells sorted from blood. The origin of the receptors is an adult with rheumatoid arthritis.

V usage is TRBV25-1 and J usage is TRBJ1-2, with TRBD1 matching over 9 bases. Germline V lookup: CDR1 MGHDK, CDR2 SYGVNS. J gave up 6 bases and V 1 base, and 6 bases lay outside the gene matches. CDR3 size: 15 residues. CDR3 sequence reads: CASSESTGGMDGYTF. In DNA, the CDR3 is TGTGCCAGCAGTGAATCGACAGGGGGAATGGATGGCTACACCTTC.

This chain joins TRBV19 and TRBJ2-4; 10 bases line up with TRBD2. This CDR3 comprises 15 residues. CDR1 LNHDA and CDR2 SQIVND come from the germline V gene (reference sequence). V gave up 6 bases and J gave up 1 base; unmatched junction bases: 3. In DNA, the CDR3 is TGTGCCAGTAGCCCGGGACTAGCGGCCAAAAACATTCAGTACTTC. Amino acids: CASSPGLAAKNIQYF.

A remark on this clone: One junction end does not reproduce the germline sequence, and a read error may be involved. The genes are TRBV7-6 and TRBJ2-3; the D gene is possibly TRBD2 (5 bases). The germline V gene has CDR1 SGHVS and CDR2 FNYEAQ. The CDR3 sequence is 14 residues long. CDR3 in amino acids: CASSLAGGTDTQYF. The CDR3 coding sequence is TGTGCCAGCAGCCTAGCTGGGGGCACAGATACGCAGTATTTT.

The gene calls are TRBV15 and TRBJ1-2, with TRBD1 as a possible D gene (5 bases). V lost 1 base, J lost 9 bases, and 9 bases lay in between. Per germline, CDR1 LNHNV and CDR2 YYDKDF (reference sequence). The CDR3 covers 12 residues. Written as DNA, the CDR3 is TGTGCCACCAGCAGAGCAGGGCAAAGCTACACCTTC. Amino acids: CATSRAGQSYTF.

The V gene is TRBV4-1, the J gene TRBJ2-1; 10 bases agree with TRBD2. This CDR3 region has 17 residues. The trim removed 4 bases at V and 3 bases at J, leaving 9 bases unmatched. From germline, CDR1 is MGHRA and CDR2 YSYEKL. The CDR3 DNA follows: TGCGCCAGCAGCCGAACCATAGCGGGGGGCATCTACAATGAGCAGTTCTTC. This codes for CASSRTIAGGIYNEQFF.

This sequence joins TRBV9 and TRBJ1-1; a possible D gene is TRBD1 (6 bases). Deletions cut 0 bases from V and 5 bases from J, with 14 bases between. The germline CDR1 and CDR2 sequences are SGDLS and YYNGEE. This CDR3 is built from 15 residues. CDR3 amino acids: CASSVAGGAGTEAFF. Written as DNA, the CDR3 is TGTGCCAGCAGCGTAGCTGGGGGGGCTGGGACTGAAGCTTTCTTT.

This clone has a handful of counts. The chain recombines TRBV6-1 with TRBJ1-5, with D maybe TRBD1 (6 bases). The CDR3 contains 15 residues. Trimming stripped 4 bases from V and 8 bases from J, with 18 bases between. Germline CDR1 and CDR2: MNHNS and SASEGT. CDR3 DNA: TGTGCCAGCAGTGGGCGGGTGGGGGACATGGAGCCCCAGCATTTT. This sequence encodes CASSGRVGDMEPQHF.

The chain links TRBV4-3 to TRBJ1-2; possibly TRBD1 for D (6 bases). Germline V CDR1 and CDR2: LGHNA, YSLEER. The V and J ends lost 3 bases and 8 bases respectively, with 16 bases between them. The CDR3 has 14 amino acids. CDR3 protein: CASSQRGGPRGYTF. DNA for the CDR3: TGCGCCAGCAGCCAGAGGGGGGGGCCACGGGGCTACACCTTC.

The V call is TRBV5-1, the J call TRBJ2-5; 9 positions agree with TRBD1. Germline CDR1 is SGHRS and CDR2 is YFSETQ. The J segment lost 1 base and the V segment lost 4 bases, leaving 11 bases of the junction unmatched. The CDR3 consists of 17 residues. The CDR3 DNA reads TGCGCCAGCAGCGGTTCGGACAGGGGCCGCCGCCAAGAGACCCAGTACTTC. Its translation is CASSGSDRGRRQETQYF.

The CDR3 sequence: CASSWAGATEAFF. In DNA form, the CDR3 reads TGTGCCAGCAGTTGGGCGGGGGCCACTGAAGCTTTCTTT. The chain uses TRBV27 and TRBJ1-1; D is possibly TRBD1 (6 bases). This CDR3 has 13 amino acids. V lost 4 bases and J lost 4, with 10 bases in between. Germline lookup yields CDR1 MNHEY and CDR2 SMNVEV (reference sequence).

The chain has TRBV7-9 and TRBJ1-1; D is unclear. Trimming cost V 5 bases and J 4 bases, with 11 bases left between them. Germline V lookup: CDR1 SEHNR, CDR2 FQNEAQ (reference sequence). The CDR3 is 13 amino acids. The CDR3 region has the DNA TGTGCCAGCAGCACCGGACCGGGCACTGAAGCTTTCTTT. It specifies CASSTGPGTEAFF.

The chain is built from TRBV4-1 and TRBJ2-7; D is possibly TRBD1 (6 bases). V was clipped by 1 base and J by 0 bases, with 10 bases between them. In germline, CDR1 is MGHRA, CDR2 YSYEKL. The CDR3 runs to 15 residues. This chain's CDR3 is CASSQVRDNSYEQYF. The CDR3 DNA is TGCGCCAGCAGCCAAGTCCGGGACAACTCCTACGAGCAGTACTTC.

This clone was recorded once. The rearrangement links TRBV30 to TRBJ1-5; weak D call: TRBD1 (5 bases). This CDR3 has 15 residues. Germline CDR1 and CDR2: GTSNPN and SVGIG (reference sequence). Trimming stripped 0 bases from V and 6 bases from J, with 15 bases between. In nucleotides, the CDR3 is TGTGCCTGGAGTGTAAGGGACCCTGGGGCTCAGCCCCAGCATTTT. This gives the protein CAWSVRDPGAQPQHF.

The rearrangement joins TRBV25-1 to TRBJ2-5, with TRBD1 matching 11 bases. The germline V gene encodes CDR1 MGHDK and CDR2 SYGVNS. There are 14 residues in the CDR3. V was clipped by 6 bases and J by 5 bases; unmatched bases: 5. CDR3 residues: CASSVGQGAETQYF. In nucleotides, the CDR3 is TGTGCCAGCAGCGTTGGACAGGGGGCTGAGACCCAGTACTTC.

This clone was observed a handful of times. V gene TRBV19 combines with J gene TRBJ1-2; D is uncertain. V was pared by 6 bases and J by 3 bases, with 17 bases between. CDR1 and CDR2 from the germline V gene are LNHDA and SQIVND (reference sequence). CDR3 size: 15 residues. The CDR3: CASSPTSLRDYGYTF. The CDR3 DNA sequence: TGTGCCAGTAGCCCAACTTCCCTACGTGACTATGGCTACACCTTC.

The V call is TRBV7-8, the J call TRBJ2-7; either TRBD1 or TRBD2 may supply D (5 bases each). The germline V and J ends were trimmed by 1 base and 2 bases, with 12 bases remaining between them. The CDR3 length is 15 residues. The V gene's germline CDR1 is SGHVS and CDR2 FQNEAQ. The CDR3 reads CASSLGFGTTYEQYF. As DNA, the CDR3 is TGTGCCAGCAGCTTAGGGTTCGGGACCACCTACGAGCAGTACTTC.

This clone was detected only a few times. The rearrangement uses TRBV19 and TRBJ1-1; a weak D match, TRBD1 (6 bases). The CDR3 is 13 residues long. Germline lookup yields CDR1 LNHDA and CDR2 SQIVND (reference sequence). Trimming cost V 5 bases and J 4 bases, with 11 bases left between them. The CDR3 sequence: CASSVGGGTEAFF. DNA of the CDR3: TGTGCCAGTAGTGTAGGGGGAGGCACTGAAGCTTTCTTT. Drawing the rest from reference TRBV19 and TRBJ1-1, the complete variable domain is DGGITQSPKYLFRKEGQNVTLSCEQNLNHDAMYWYRQDPGQGLRLIYYSQIVNDFQKGDIAEGYSVSREKKESFPLTVTSAQKNPTAFYLCASSVGGGTEAFFGQGTRLTVV.

The rearrangement joins TRBV19 to TRBJ2-3, with D possibly being TRBD2 (6 bases). Per the germline V gene, CDR1 is LNHDA and CDR2 is SQIVND (reference sequence). V lost 1 base, J lost 10 bases, and 9 bases lay in between. This CDR3 is 12 amino acids long. As DNA, the CDR3 is TGTGCCAGTAGTATAGGGACTAATGCGCAGTATTTT. This translates into CASSIGTNAQYF.

This clone has only a few counts. The rearrangement joins TRBV10-3 to TRBJ2-7; D may be TRBD2 (7 bases). Germline V CDR1 and CDR2: ENHRY, SYGVKD. V lost 7 bases and J lost 6, with 16 bases in between. The CDR3 runs 13 residues. The DNA of the CDR3 is TGTGCCATCAATGGGGGGGCTGTTTCCGAGCAGTACTTC. This sequence encodes CAINGGAVSEQYF.

This clone was picked up one time. This chain uses TRBV11-2 with TRBJ1-2; D is possibly TRBD1 (5 bases). Germline CDR1 is SGHAT and CDR2 is FQNNGV. The CDR3 consists of 17 residues. Trimming removed 1 base at V and 0 bases at J, with 15 bases between. CDR3 loop: CASSLVLRTQANYGYTF. The DNA for the CDR3 is TGTGCCAGCAGCTTAGTGCTGAGGACACAAGCTAACTATGGCTACACCTTC.

The gene calls are TRBV4-2 and TRBJ2-1, with 11 bases lining up with TRBD1. Germline V gene sequence: CDR1 LGHNA, CDR2 YNFKEQ. The CDR3 spans 18 residues. Trimming at V came to 0 bases and at J to 7 bases, leaving 11 bases not matched to a gene. This CDR3 reads CASSQEEWGTGGTNEQFF. The DNA for the CDR3 is TGTGCCAGCAGCCAAGAGGAGTGGGGGACAGGGGGTACGAATGAGCAGTTCTTC.

CDR3 protein: CASSLGRGGITGELFF. The CDR3 DNA sequence: TGTGCCAGCAGCTTAGGGCGGGGGGGCATCACCGGGGAGCTGTTTTTT. The chain is built from TRBV7-2 and TRBJ2-2, with 9 positions matching TRBD2. The CDR3 consists of 16 residues. V lost 1 base and J lost 4; bases outside the gene matches: 4. Germline V lookup: CDR1 SGHTA, CDR2 FQGNSA.

V and J are TRBV19 and TRBJ2-7; no clear D. V was shortened by 3 bases and J by 5 bases, with 5 bases between the two germline ends. This CDR3 region has 11 residues. CDR1 and CDR2 from the germline V gene are LNHDA and SQIVND (reference sequence). The CDR3 here is CASSMGDEQYF. The CDR3, as DNA: TGTGCCAGTAGTATGGGTGACGAGCAGTACTTC.

The chain links TRBV5-1 to TRBJ1-2, with no clear D. V was clipped by 6 bases and J by 1 base, with 16 bases between them. CDR3 length: 15 residues. Germline values: CDR1 SGHRS, CDR2 YFSETQ. The CDR3 DNA follows: TGCGCCAGCACCTACGCTCCGAACAATAACTATGGCTACACCTTC. It encodes CASTYAPNNNYGYTF.

V gene TRBV28 combines with J gene TRBJ2-1; no clear D. The germline gives CDR1 MDHEN, CDR2 SYDVKM. V lost 8 bases and J lost 7, with 15 bases in between. There are 13 residues in the CDR3. CDR3 sequence reads: CASATTSSNEQFF. The DNA of the CDR3 is TGTGCCAGCGCTACAACGTCAAGTAATGAGCAGTTCTTC.

Concerning this clone: The junction does not match germline at one end; this may be a read error. The rearrangement links TRBV27 to TRBJ2-2; D remains ambiguous. The CDR3 runs to 14 residues. The V gene's germline CDR1 is MNHEY and CDR2 SMNVEV (reference sequence). The CDR3 protein is CASSLSGGTGELFF. The CDR3 DNA is TGTGCCAGCAGCTTATCCGGTGGGACCGGGGAGCTGTTTTTT.